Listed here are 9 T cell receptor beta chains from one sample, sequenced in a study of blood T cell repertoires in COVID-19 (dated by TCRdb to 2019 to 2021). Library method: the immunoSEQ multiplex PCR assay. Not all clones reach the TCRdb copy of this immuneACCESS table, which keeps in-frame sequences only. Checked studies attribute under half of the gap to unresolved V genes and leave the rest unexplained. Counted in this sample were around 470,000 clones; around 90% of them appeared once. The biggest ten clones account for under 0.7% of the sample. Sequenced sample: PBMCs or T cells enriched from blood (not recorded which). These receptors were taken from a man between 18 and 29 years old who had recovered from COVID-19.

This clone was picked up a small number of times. Here the CDR3 reads CASRSPSDRSTGELFF. The CDR3 nucleotides read TGTGCCAGCAGGAGCCCGTCGGACAGGTCCACCGGGGAGCTGTTTTTT. This chain joins TRBV27 and TRBJ2-2; 7 bases align to TRBD1. Germline V CDR1 and CDR2: MNHEY, SMNVEV (reference sequence). Losses at the gene ends were 6 bases for V and 4 bases for J; bases not matched to a gene: 11. The CDR3 sequence is 16 residues long.

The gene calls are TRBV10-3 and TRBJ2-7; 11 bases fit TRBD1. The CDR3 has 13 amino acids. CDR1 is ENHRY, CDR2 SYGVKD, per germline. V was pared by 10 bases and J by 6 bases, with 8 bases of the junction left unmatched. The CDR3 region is CASRRDRGSEQYF. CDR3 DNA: TGTGCCAGCCGCCGGGACAGGGGGTCCGAGCAGTACTTC.

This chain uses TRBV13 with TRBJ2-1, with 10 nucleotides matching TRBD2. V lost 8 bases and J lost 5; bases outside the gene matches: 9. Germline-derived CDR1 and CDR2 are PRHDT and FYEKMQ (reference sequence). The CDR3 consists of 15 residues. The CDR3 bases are TGTGCCAGCGATTTCAGGACTAGCGGTGACAATGAGCAGTTCTTC. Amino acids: CASDFRTSGDNEQFF.

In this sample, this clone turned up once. The CDR3 bases are TGTGCCACCACAAGCTCTGGAAACACCATATATTTT. As protein: CATTSSGNTIYF. This chain joins TRBV10-3 and TRBJ1-3, with D hard to call. This CDR3 contains 12 residues. The ends were cut back, 10 bases at V and 0 bases at J, with 7 bases in the middle. Germline V gene sequence: CDR1 ENHRY, CDR2 SYGVKD.

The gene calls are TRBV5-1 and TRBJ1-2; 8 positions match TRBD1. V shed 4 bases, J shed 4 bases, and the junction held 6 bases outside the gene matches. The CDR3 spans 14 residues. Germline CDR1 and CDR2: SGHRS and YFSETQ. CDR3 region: CASSTGQGGYGYTF. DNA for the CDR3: TGCGCCAGCAGCACCGGACAGGGTGGCTATGGCTACACCTTC.

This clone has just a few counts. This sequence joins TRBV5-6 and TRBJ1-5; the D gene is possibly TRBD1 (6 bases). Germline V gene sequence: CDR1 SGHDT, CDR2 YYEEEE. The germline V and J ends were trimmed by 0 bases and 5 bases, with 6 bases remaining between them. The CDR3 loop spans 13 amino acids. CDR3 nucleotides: TGTGCCAGCAGCTTGGACAGGGATCAGCCCCAGCATTTT. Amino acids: CASSLDRDQPQHF. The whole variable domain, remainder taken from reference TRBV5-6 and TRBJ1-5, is DAGVTQSPTHLIKTRGQQVTLRCSPKSGHDTVSWYQQALGQGPQFIFQYYEEEERQRGNFPDRFSGHQFPNYSSELNVNALLLGDSALYLCASSLDRDQPQHFGDGTRLSIL.

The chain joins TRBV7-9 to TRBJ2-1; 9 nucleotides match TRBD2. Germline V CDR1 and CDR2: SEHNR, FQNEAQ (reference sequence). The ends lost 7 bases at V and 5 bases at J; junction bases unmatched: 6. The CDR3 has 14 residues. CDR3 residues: CASIGGRGDNEQFF. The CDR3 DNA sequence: TGTGCCAGCATAGGCGGGAGGGGCGACAATGAGCAGTTCTTC.

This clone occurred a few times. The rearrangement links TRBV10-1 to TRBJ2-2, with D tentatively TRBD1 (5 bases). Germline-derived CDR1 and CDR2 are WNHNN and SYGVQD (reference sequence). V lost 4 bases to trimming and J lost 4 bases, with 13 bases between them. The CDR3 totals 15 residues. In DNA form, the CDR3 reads TGCGCCAGCAGTGGGCTGGGGCAGGGCACCGGGGAGCTGTTTTTT. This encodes CASSGLGQGTGELFF.

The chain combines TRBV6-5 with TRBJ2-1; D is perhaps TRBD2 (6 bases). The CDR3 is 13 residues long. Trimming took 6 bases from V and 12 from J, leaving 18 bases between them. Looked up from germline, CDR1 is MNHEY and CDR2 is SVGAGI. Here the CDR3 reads CASRLTRELGQFF. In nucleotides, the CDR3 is TGTGCCAGCAGGCTGACTAGGGAGCTCGGGCAGTTCTTC.